This entry features one T cell receptor (beta chain) sequence. These data belong to a study of blood T cell repertoires in COVID-19. Across the study: Sources were T cells, B-cell-depleted T cells, or PBMCs; the material itself was cDNA or gDNA.

Original methodology: Amplification of reference gene primers was used by the study to estimate nucleated cell counts. Generated by immunoSEQ multiplex PCR, the TCRdb table keeps only in-frame clones and is missing some. The D gene and trimming were derived from the DNA, and the V and J assignments and clone size from that table. The sample includes 300,000 to 500,000 clones, more than 75% seen only once; the top ten take about 0.89%. This CDR3 comprises 13 residues. Germline V gives CDR1 KGHDR, CDR2 SFDVKD. V lost 9 bases to trimming and J lost 5 bases; unmatched junction nucleotides: 5. The TCR sequence derives from a woman between 25 and 40 years old with acute COVID-19. V usage is TRBV24-1 and J usage is TRBJ2-2; TRBD1 matches 7 bases. The sequenced material came from PBMCs or T cells enriched from blood (not recorded which). CDR3 bases: TGTGCCACCCAGGGACAGCGGACCGGGGAGCTGTTTTTT. This translates into CATQGQRTGELFF.